Each of the 10 T cell receptor beta chains below was sequenced from the same sample in a study of T cells in Graves' hyperthyroidism and ophthalmopathy. The source material, RNA transcripts, was used to amplify TCR beta CDR3 regions. HTBI primers were employed in a first-round RT-PCR of the TCR CDR3. MiXCR was run by TCRdb on the multiplex PCR reads, yielding one entry per CDR3 protein. The data hold over 400,000 distinct CDR3 sequences, with about 15% observed a single time. What was sequenced was blood. Receptors originate from a man younger than 35 with Graves' ophthalmopathy.

Only a few counts were recorded for this clonotype. This chain links TRBV6-1 with TRBJ2-7; TRBD2 aligns across 13 bases. The V gene end was trimmed by 7 bases and the J gene end by 7 bases; junction bases not matched to a gene: 4. The CDR3 has 13 residues. Germline assignment: CDR1 MNHNS and CDR2 SASEGT. The CDR3 sequence is CASIGLAGVEQYF. For the CDR3, the DNA is TGTGCCAGCATAGGACTAGCGGGGGTTGAGCAGTACTTC.

This clonotype occurred many times. The V gene is TRBV29-1, the J gene TRBJ2-7, with TRBD2 matching 9 bases. Losses at the gene ends were 1 base for V and 0 bases for J; bases not matched to a gene: 4. The CDR3 sequence is 15 residues long. The V gene's germline CDR1 is SQVTM and CDR2 ANQGSEA. CDR3 sequence (DNA): TGCAGCGTTGAAGGGGTAGCGGGGGTCTCCTACGAGCAGTACTTC. Residues: CSVEGVAGVSYEQYF.

This clonotype came up a few times. CDR3 DNA sequence: TGTGCCAGCAGCCAAGGAACGAGGATGGCTAATGAAAAACTGTTTTTT. Translating it yields CASSQGTRMANEKLFF. The chain links TRBV7-3 to TRBJ1-4; the D is unclear. The length of the CDR3 is 16 residues. Germline values: CDR1 SGHTA, CDR2 FQGTGA. The V end lost 5 bases, the J end lost 3 bases, and 16 bases lay between the germline ends.

This clonotype was picked up many times. The V and J genes are TRBV7-8 and TRBJ2-3, with 10 bases matching TRBD1. Per the germline V gene, CDR1 is SGHVS and CDR2 is FQNEAQ. The CDR3 has 17 residues. J gave up 1 base and V 4 bases, and 8 bases lay outside the gene matches. CDR3 nucleotides: TGTGCCAGCAGCTCGACCCCCGGGACAGGGGGCACAGATACGCAGTATTTT. Its translation: CASSSTPGTGGTDTQYF.

This clonotype was observed at least ten times. The rearrangement joins TRBV6-5 to TRBJ1-1; D remains ambiguous. There are 14 residues in the CDR3. Between the trimmed V and J ends, which lost 2 bases and 3 bases, there was a span of 10 bases. Germline loops: CDR1 MNHEY, CDR2 SVGAGI. This CDR3 is CASSYTAGDTEAFF. Written as DNA, the CDR3 is TGTGCCAGCAGTTACACTGCAGGAGACACTGAAGCTTTCTTT.

This clonotype has ten or more counts. The chain carries TRBV6-1 and TRBJ1-1; D is perhaps TRBD1 (6 bases). The CDR3 extends over 13 amino acids. In germline, CDR1 is MNHNS, CDR2 SASEGT. Trimming left V 6 bases short and J 7 bases short, with 15 bases between. The CDR3: CASSPRDTSEAFF. The CDR3 region has the DNA TGTGCCAGCAGCCCTCGGGACACCAGTGAAGCTTTCTTT.

This clonotype appeared many times. J is TRBJ2-5 and V is TRBV5-8; D might be TRBD2 (5 bases). Germline V gene sequence: CDR1 SGHTS, CDR2 YDEGEE. The germline V and J ends were trimmed by 5 bases and 5 bases, with 13 bases remaining between them. The CDR3 consists of 13 residues. In DNA form, the CDR3 reads TGTGCCAGCAGTAAAGGACTGGGGGAGACCCAGTACTTC. It codes for CASSKGLGETQYF.

The V gene is TRBV7-9, the J gene TRBJ2-2, with no clear D. Trimming removed 4 bases at V and 7 bases at J, with 16 bases between. The CDR3 length is 15 residues. CDR1 SEHNR and CDR2 FQNEAQ come from the germline V gene (reference sequence). The CDR3: CASSSSPLKGGELFF. DNA for the CDR3: TGTGCCAGCAGCTCGAGTCCTTTGAAAGGCGGGGAGCTGTTTTTT.

This clonotype has ten or more counts. V gene TRBV27 combines with J gene TRBJ2-7; weak D call: TRBD2 (5 bases). The V gene lost 6 bases and the J gene lost 4 bases, with 16 bases spanning the gap. Looked up from germline, CDR1 is MNHEY and CDR2 is SMNVEV (reference sequence). This CDR3 comprises 14 residues. The CDR3 sequence: CASSPTSGLYEQYF. CDR3 bases: TGTGCCAGCAGCCCGACTTCGGGGTTATACGAGCAGTACTTC.

This clonotype was observed a few times. The V gene is TRBV6-6, the J gene TRBJ1-5, with D maybe TRBD1 (5 bases). Germline V gives CDR1 MNHNY, CDR2 SVGAGI (reference sequence). This CDR3 contains 14 residues. Trimming removed 0 bases from V and 5 bases from J, with 8 bases in between. Written as DNA, the CDR3 is TGTGCCAGCAGTTACTCCCGGGGGGATCAGCCCCAGCATTTT. Its translation: CASSYSRGDQPQHF.